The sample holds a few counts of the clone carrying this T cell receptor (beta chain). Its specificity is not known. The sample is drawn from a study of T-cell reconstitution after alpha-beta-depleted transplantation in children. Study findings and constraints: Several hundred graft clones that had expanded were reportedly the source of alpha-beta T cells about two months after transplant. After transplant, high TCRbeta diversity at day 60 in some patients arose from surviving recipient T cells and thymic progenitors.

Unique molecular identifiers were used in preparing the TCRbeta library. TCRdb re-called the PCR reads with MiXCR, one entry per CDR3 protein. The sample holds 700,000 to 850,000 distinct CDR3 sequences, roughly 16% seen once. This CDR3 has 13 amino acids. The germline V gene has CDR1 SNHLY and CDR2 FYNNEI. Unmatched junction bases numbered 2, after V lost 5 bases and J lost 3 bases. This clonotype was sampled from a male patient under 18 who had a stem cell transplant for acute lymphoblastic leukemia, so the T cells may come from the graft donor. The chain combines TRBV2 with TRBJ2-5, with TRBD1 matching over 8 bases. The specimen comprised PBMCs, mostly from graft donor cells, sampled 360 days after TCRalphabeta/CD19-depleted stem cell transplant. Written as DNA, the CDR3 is TGTGCCAGCAGTCGACAGGGGAAAGAGACCCAGTACTTC. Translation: CASSRQGKETQYF.